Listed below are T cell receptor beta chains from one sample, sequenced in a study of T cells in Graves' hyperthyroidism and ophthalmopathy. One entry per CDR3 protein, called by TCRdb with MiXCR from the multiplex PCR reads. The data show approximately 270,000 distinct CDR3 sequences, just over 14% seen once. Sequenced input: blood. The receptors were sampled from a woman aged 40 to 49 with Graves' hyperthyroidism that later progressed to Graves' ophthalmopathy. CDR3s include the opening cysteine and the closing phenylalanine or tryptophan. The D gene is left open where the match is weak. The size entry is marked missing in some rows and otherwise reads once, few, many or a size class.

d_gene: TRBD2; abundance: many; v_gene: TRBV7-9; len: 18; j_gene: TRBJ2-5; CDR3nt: TGTGCCAGCAGCTCGCAGCGTATAGCGGGAGGTCGCCAAGAGACCCAGTACTTC; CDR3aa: CASSSQRIAGGRQETQYF
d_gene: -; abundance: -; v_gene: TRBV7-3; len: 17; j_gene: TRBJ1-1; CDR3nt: TGTGCCAGCAGCCTGCAAGGGGGTGGAAATTGGAACACTGAAGCTTTCTTT; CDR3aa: CASSLQGGGNWNTEAFF
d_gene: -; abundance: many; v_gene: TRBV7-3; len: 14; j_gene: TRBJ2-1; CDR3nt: TGTGCCAGCAGCTTAGTGTCTGGACGCAATGAGCAGTTCTTC; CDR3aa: CASSLVSGRNEQFF
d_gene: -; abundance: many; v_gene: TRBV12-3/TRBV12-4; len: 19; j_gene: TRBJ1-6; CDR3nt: TGTGCCAGCAGGCTTTTCTCCCTCGGCAGGGTCGCCGATAATTCACCCCTCCACTTT; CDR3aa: CASRLFSLGRVADNSPLHF
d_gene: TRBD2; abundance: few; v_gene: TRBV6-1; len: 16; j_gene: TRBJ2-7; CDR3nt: TGTGCCAGCAGCCCCTATGGGGTAGCGGGAGACTACGAGCAGTACTTC; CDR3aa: CASSPYGVAGDYEQYF
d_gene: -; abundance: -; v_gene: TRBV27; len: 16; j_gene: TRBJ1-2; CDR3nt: TGTGCCAGCAGTCCCACTACGGGAGGGAAGATTCATGGCTACACCTTC; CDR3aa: CASSPTTGGKIHGYTF
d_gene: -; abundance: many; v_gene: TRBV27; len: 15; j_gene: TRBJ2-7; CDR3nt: TGTGCCAGCAGCCCCGGGGCGGGAAGCCCCTACGAGCAGTACTTC; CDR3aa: CASSPGAGSPYEQYF
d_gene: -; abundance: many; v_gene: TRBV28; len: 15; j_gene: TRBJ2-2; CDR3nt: TGTGCCAGCAGTTTGCCAGGTGGAAACACCGGGGAGCTGTTTTTT; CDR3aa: CASSLPGGNTGELFF
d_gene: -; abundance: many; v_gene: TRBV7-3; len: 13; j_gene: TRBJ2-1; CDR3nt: TGTGCCAGCAGCTTACAGCCTAGGGATGAGCAGTTCTTC; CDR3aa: CASSLQPRDEQFF
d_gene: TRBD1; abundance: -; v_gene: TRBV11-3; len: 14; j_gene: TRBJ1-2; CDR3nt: TGTGCCAGCAGCTTCGGACAGGCGGGAGACGGCTACACCTTC; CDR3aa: CASSFGQAGDGYTF
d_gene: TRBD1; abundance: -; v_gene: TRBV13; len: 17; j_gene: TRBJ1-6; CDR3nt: TGTGCCAGCAGCTTAGGCACAGGACAGGGTCATAATTCACCCCTCCACTTT; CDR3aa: CASSLGTGQGHNSPLHF
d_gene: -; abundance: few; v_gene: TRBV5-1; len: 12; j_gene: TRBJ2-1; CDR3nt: TGCGCCAGCAGCCAAACTAGGAGTGAGCAGTTCTTC; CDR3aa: CASSQTRSEQFF
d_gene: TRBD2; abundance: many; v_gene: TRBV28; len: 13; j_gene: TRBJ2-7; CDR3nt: TGTGCCAGCACAATCGGGACTAGCTACGAGCAGTACTTC; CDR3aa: CASTIGTSYEQYF
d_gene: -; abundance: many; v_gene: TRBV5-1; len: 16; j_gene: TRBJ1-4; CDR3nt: TGCGCCAGCAGTCGGGGCGCCCCGCGGGATAATGAAAAACTGTTTTTT; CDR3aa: CASSRGAPRDNEKLFF
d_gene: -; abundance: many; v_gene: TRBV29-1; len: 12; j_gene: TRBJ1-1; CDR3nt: TGCAGCGTTGACAGGGTGAACACTGAAGCTTTCTTT; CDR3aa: CSVDRVNTEAFF
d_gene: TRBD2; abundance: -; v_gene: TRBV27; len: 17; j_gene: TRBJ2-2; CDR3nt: TGTGCCAGCAGTAAGATAGGACTAGCGGGGATCACCGGGGAGCTGTTTTTT; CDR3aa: CASSKIGLAGITGELFF
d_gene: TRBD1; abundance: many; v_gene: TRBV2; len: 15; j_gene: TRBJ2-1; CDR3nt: TGTGCCAGCAAACTAGGACAGGGTCTTTTTGATGAGCAGTTCTTC; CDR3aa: CASKLGQGLFDEQFF
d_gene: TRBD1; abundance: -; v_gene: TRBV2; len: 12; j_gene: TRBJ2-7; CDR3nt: TGTGCCAGCATAGGACAGGGCTACGAGCAGTACTTC; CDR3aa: CASIGQGYEQYF
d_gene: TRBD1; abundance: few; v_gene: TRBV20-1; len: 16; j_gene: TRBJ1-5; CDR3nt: TGCAGTGCTAGAACGTCTGGCAGGGGGCAGAGTCAGCCCCAGCATTTT; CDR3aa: CSARTSGRGQSQPQHF
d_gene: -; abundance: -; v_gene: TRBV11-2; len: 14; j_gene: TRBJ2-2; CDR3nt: TGTGCCAGCAGCTTAGATCAGGGAATCGGGGAGCTGTTTTTT; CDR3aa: CASSLDQGIGELFF
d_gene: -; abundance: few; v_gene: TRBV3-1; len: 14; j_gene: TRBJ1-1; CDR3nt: TGTGCCAGCAGCCAAGTTGGAGGGTCCACTGAAGCTTTCTTT; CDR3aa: CASSQVGGSTEAFF
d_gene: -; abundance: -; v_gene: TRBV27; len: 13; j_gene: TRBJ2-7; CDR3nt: TGTGCCAGCCGGGACTCCCTTTCTTTCGAGCAGTACTTC; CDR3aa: CASRDSLSFEQYF
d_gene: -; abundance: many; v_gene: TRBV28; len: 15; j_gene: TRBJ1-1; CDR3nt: TGTGCCAGCAGTTCAGAGGGTGGTAGTCACACTGAAGCTTTCTTT; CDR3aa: CASSSEGGSHTEAFF
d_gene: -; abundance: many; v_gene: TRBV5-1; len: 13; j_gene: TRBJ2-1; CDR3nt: TGCGCCAGCAGCTTGGACAGGAGCTATGAGCAGTTCTTC; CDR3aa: CASSLDRSYEQFF
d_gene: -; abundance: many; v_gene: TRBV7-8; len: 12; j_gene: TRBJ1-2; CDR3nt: TGTGCCAGCAGCTTAGATAGCTATGGCTACACCTTC; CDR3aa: CASSLDSYGYTF
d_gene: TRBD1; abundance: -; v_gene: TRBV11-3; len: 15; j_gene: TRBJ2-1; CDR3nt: TGTGCCAGCAGCTTAGTTAGGGGACAGGCGAGCGAGCAGTTCTTC; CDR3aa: CASSLVRGQASEQFF
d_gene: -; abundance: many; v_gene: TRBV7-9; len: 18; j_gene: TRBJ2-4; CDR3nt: TGTGCCAGCAGCTTAGTTAAGTATCAGGGCCAAGCCAAAAACATTCAGTACTTC; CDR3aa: CASSLVKYQGQAKNIQYF
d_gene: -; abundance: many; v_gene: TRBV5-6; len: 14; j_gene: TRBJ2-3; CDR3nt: TGTGCCAGCAGCTTGGGCTCTAGCACAGATACGCAGTATTTT; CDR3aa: CASSLGSSTDTQYF
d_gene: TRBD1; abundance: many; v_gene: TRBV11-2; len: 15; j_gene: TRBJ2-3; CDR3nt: TGTGCCAGCAGCTTTAACAGGGGGACTACAGATACGCAGTATTTT; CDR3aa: CASSFNRGTTDTQYF
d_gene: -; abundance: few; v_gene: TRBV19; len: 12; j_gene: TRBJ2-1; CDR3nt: TGTGCCAGTATGGGCTCTAGCGCTGAGCAGTTCTTC; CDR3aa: CASMGSSAEQFF
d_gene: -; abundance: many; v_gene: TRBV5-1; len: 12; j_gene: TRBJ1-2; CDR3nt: TGCGCCAGCAGCTTGGACAGGGACGGCTACACCTTC; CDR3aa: CASSLDRDGYTF
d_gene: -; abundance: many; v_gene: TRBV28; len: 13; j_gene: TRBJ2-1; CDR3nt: TGTGCCAGCAGTACGGGACCCCACAATGAGCAGTTCTTC; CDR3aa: CASSTGPHNEQFF
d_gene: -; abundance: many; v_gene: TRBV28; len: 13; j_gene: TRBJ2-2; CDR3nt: TGTGCCAGCAGTTGGGCGAACACCGGGGAGCTGTTTTTT; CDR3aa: CASSWANTGELFF
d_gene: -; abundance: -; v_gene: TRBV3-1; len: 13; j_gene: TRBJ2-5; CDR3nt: TGTGCCAGCAGCCCCAGTTCCCTAGAGACCCAGTACTTC; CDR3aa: CASSPSSLETQYF
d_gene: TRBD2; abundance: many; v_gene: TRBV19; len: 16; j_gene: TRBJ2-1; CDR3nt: TGTGCCAGTAGTATAATAGCGGGAGCAGTGGGCAATGAGCAGTTCTTC; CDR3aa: CASSIIAGAVGNEQFF
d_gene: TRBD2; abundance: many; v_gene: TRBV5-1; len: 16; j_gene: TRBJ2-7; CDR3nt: TGCGCCAGCAGCCTGACTTATAGGGACTATAAGTACGAGCAGTACTTC; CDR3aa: CASSLTYRDYKYEQYF
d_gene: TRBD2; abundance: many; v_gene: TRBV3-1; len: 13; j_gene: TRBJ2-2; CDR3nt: TGTGCCAGCAGCCGACTAGCGACCGGGGAGCTGTTTTTT; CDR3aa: CASSRLATGELFF
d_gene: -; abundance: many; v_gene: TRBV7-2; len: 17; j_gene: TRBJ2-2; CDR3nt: TGTGCCAGCAGCTTAAGAAGAACCGTGGCGAACACCGGGGAGCTGTTTTTT; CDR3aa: CASSLRRTVANTGELFF
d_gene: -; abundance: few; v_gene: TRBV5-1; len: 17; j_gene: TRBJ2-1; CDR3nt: TGCGCCAGCAGCCTGCCCTTGTCCCCAAGGTCCTACAATGAGCAGTTCTTC; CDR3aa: CASSLPLSPRSYNEQFF
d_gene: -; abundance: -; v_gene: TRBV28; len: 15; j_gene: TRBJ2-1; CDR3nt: TGTGCCAGCAGTTTAGGGTGGGGATCCTACAATGAGCAGTTCTTC; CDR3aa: CASSLGWGSYNEQFF
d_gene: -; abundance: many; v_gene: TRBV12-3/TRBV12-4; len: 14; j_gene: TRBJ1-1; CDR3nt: TGTGCCAGCAGTTTAAACAGCTTGAACACTGAAGCTTTCTTT; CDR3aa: CASSLNSLNTEAFF
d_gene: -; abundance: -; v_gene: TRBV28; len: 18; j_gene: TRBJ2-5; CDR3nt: TGTGCCAGCGGATCTCCACTTGGGGGGGGCGCCTCGAAAGAGACCCAGTACTTC; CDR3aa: CASGSPLGGGASKETQYF
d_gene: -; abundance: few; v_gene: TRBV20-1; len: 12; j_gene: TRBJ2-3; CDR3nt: TGCAGTGTCACGATCCCAGGAGATACGCAGTATTTT; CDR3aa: CSVTIPGDTQYF
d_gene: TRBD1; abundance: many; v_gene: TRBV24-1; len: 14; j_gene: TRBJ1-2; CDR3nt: TGTGCCACCAGTGATCTACAGGGGCAGGGAGGCTACACCTTC; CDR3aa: CATSDLQGQGGYTF
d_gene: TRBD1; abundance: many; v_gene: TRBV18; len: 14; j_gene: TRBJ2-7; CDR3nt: TGTGCCAGCTCACCCCCGGGGACAGGGCTCGAGCAGTACTTC; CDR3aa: CASSPPGTGLEQYF
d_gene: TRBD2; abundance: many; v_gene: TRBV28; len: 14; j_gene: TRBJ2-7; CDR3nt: TGTGCCAGCTCACTAGCGGGAGGTATCTACGAGCAGTACTTC; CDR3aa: CASSLAGGIYEQYF
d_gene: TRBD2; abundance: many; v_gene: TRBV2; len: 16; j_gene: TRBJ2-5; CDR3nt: TGTGCCAGCAAGGGAAAAGCGGGGTCCCGCCAAGAGACCCAGTACTTC; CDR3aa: CASKGKAGSRQETQYF
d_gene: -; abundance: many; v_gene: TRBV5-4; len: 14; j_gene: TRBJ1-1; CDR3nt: TGTGCCAGCAGCTCACCACAGAGGAACACTGAAGCTTTCTTT; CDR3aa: CASSSPQRNTEAFF
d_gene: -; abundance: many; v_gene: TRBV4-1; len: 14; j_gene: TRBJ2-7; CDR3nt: TGCGCCAGCAGCCAAGAGGCCGGAACCTACGAGCAGTACTTC; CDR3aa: CASSQEAGTYEQYF
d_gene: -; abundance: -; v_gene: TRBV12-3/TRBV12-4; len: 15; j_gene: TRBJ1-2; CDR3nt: TGTGCCAGCAGTTTAGCGCAAAACAGTATCTATGGCTACACCTTC; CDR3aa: CASSLAQNSIYGYTF
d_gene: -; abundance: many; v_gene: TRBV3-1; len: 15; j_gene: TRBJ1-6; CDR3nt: TGTGCCAGCAGCCCAAGGGGGGTGGCGAATTCACCCCTCCACTTT; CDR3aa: CASSPRGVANSPLHF
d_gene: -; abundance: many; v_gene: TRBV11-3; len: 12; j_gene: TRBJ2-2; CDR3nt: TGTGCCAGCAGCCCACAAACCGGGGAGCTGTTTTTT; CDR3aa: CASSPQTGELFF
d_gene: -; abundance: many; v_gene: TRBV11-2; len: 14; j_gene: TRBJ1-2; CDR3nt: TGTGCCAGCAGCGCCCCACATCGCAACTATGGCTACACCTTC; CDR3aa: CASSAPHRNYGYTF
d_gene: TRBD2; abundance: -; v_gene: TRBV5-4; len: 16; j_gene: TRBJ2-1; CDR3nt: TGTGCCAGCAGCCCGAGCGTTGTGGCGGGGGACTATGAGCAGTTCTTC; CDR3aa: CASSPSVVAGDYEQFF
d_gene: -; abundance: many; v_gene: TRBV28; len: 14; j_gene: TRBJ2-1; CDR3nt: TGTGCCAGTGATCTGGGGGGCCTATACAATGAGCAGTTCTTC; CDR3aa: CASDLGGLYNEQFF
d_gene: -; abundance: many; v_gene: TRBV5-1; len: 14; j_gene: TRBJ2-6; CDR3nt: TGCGCCAGCAGCTCCCCGCTTGGGGCCAACGTCCTGACTTTC; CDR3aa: CASSSPLGANVLTF